This TCR beta chain was profiled in a study of beta chain features in type 1 diabetes. General study findings and limits: When Type 1 diabetes patients were examined, their TCRB CDR3s proved moderately but significantly shorter in all four CD4+ subsets. Researchers caution that PCR might favor shorter templates, equally among patients and controls.

This CDR3 spans 16 amino acids. Germline values: CDR1 SGHRS, CDR2 YFSETQ. V lost 1 base to trimming and J lost 6 bases; unmatched junction nucleotides: 8. In its sample, this clone was seen a few times. What it binds is unknown. Sort purity for all populations was recorded as exceeding 98%. Sequenced material consisted of expressed TCRB transcripts (all of the isolated RNA was reverse transcribed). The protocol was immunoSEQ multiplex PCR, while the TCRdb copy is restricted to in-frame clones and leaves out a portion. The repertoire consists of 450,000 to 550,000 clones, with roughly 31% occurring once and the leading ten covering 0.05% to 0.065%.

The sample comprised naive CD4+ T cells from blood. This chain links TRBV5-1 with TRBJ2-3; 10 positions agree with TRBD2. The receptor was isolated from a man aged 18-30 years in good health. The CDR3 nucleotides read TGCGCCAGCAGCTTGTGGCTAGCGGGAGCGGCGGATACGCAGTATTTT. This encodes CASSLWLAGAADTQYF.